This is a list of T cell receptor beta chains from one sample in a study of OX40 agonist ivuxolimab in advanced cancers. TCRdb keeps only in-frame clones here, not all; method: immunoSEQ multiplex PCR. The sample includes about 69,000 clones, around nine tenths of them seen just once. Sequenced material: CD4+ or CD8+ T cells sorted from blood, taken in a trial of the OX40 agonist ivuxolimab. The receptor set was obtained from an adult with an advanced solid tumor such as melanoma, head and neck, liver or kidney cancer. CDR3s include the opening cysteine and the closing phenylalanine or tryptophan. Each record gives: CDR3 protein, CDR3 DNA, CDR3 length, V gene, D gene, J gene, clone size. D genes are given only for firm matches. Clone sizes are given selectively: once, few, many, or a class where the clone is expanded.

CDR3: CASSMSPGSTSNQPQHF
DNA: TGTGCCAGTAGTATGTCCCCTGGCAGTACCAGCAATCAGCCCCAGCATTTT
length: 17
V: TRBV19
D: .
J: TRBJ1-5
size: few

CDR3: CSVPDDDYGYTF
DNA: TGCAGCGTGCCTGACGACGACTATGGCTACACCTTC
length: 12
V: TRBV29-1
D: .
J: TRBJ1-2
size: .

CDR3: CASRQGAGSPGELFF
DNA: TGTGCCAGCCGACAGGGGGCGGGCTCCCCCGGGGAGCTGTTTTTT
length: 15
V: TRBV28
D: TRBD1
J: TRBJ2-2
size: .

CDR3: CASSGGTGDTGELFF
DNA: TGTGCCAGCAGTGGGGGGACAGGGGACACCGGGGAGCTGTTTTTT
length: 15
V: TRBV25-1
D: TRBD1
J: TRBJ2-2
size: .

CDR3: CASSQRTLFNEQFF
DNA: TGTGCCAGCAGCCAACGGACCCTTTTCAATGAGCAGTTCTTC
length: 14
V: TRBV4-2
D: .
J: TRBJ2-1
size: .

CDR3: CASSLWLGVNTEAFF
DNA: TGTGCCAGCAGTTTATGGCTTGGGGTGAACACTGAAGCTTTCTTT
length: 15
V: TRBV27
D: .
J: TRBJ1-1
size: .

CDR3: CASSEVNRAQETQYF
DNA: TGTGCCAGCAGTGAGGTGAATAGGGCCCAAGAGACCCAGTACTTC
length: 15
V: TRBV2
D: .
J: TRBJ2-5
size: .

CDR3: CASSRRDYQEQYF
DNA: TGTGCCAGTAGTCGCCGGGACTACCAAGAGCAGTACTTC
length: 13
V: TRBV9
D: TRBD2
J: TRBJ2-7
size: few

CDR3: CATSRDLTGVKGYTF
DNA: TGTGCCACCAGCCGCGACCTGACAGGGGTCAAAGGCTACACCTTC
length: 15
V: TRBV15
D: TRBD1
J: TRBJ1-2
size: .

CDR3: CASSVGQGGTDTQYF
DNA: TGCGCCAGCAGCGTGGGACAGGGAGGCACAGATACGCAGTATTTT
length: 15
V: TRBV5-1
D: TRBD1
J: TRBJ2-3
size: .

CDR3: CASSLATSGGTYEQYF
DNA: TGTGCCAGCAGCTTAGCTACTAGCGGGGGTACCTACGAGCAGTACTTC
length: 16
V: TRBV7-9
D: TRBD2
J: TRBJ2-7
size: .

CDR3: CASSLAQLSSYNEQFF
DNA: TGTGCCAGCAGCTTAGCACAGTTAAGCTCCTACAATGAGCAGTTCTTC
length: 16
V: TRBV7-9
D: .
J: TRBJ2-1
size: .

CDR3: CASDSMTTGGVEQYF
DNA: TGTGCTAGTGATTCCATGACGACAGGAGGGGTAGAGCAGTACTTC
length: 15
V: TRBV12-5
D: .
J: TRBJ2-7
size: .

CDR3: CASSLQGSGIYGYTF
DNA: TGTGCCAGCAGTCTACAGGGGTCCGGAATATATGGCTACACCTTC
length: 15
V: TRBV27
D: TRBD1
J: TRBJ1-2
size: .

CDR3: CASSSPTSGGDEQFF
DNA: TGTGCCAGCAGCTCCCCGACTAGCGGGGGCGATGAGCAGTTCTTC
length: 15
V: TRBV7-3
D: TRBD2
J: TRBJ2-1
size: .

CDR3: CSVVGVEAFF
DNA: TGCAGCGTTGTGGGAGTTGAAGCTTTCTTT
length: 10
V: TRBV29-1
D: .
J: TRBJ1-1
size: .

CDR3: CASSLRAAPGELFF
DNA: TGTGCCAGCAGCCTTCGGGCCGCGCCCGGGGAGCTGTTTTTT
length: 14
V: TRBV7-2
D: .
J: TRBJ2-2
size: .

CDR3: CASSQADRVGYEQYF
DNA: TGTGCCAGCAGCCAGGCAGACAGGGTAGGGTACGAGCAGTACTTC
length: 15
V: TRBV5-6
D: TRBD1
J: TRBJ2-7
size: .

CDR3: CASSYTMNTEAFF
DNA: TGCGCCAGCAGCTATACGATGAACACTGAAGCTTTCTTT
length: 13
V: TRBV4-1
D: .
J: TRBJ1-1
size: .

CDR3: CASSYSNLGPYEQYF
DNA: TGTGCCAGCAGTTACTCGAATCTAGGGCCCTACGAGCAGTACTTC
length: 15
V: TRBV6-5
D: .
J: TRBJ2-7
size: .

CDR3: CAWSHLAGAGINEQFF
DNA: TGTGCCTGGAGTCATTTAGCAGGGGCGGGTATCAATGAGCAGTTCTTC
length: 16
V: TRBV30
D: .
J: TRBJ2-1
size: .

CDR3: CASTGTSSSYEQYF
DNA: TGTGCCAGTACCGGGACGTCGAGCTCCTACGAGCAGTACTTC
length: 14
V: TRBV19
D: .
J: TRBJ2-7
size: .

CDR3: CASSHIGGEAFF
DNA: TGCGCCAGCAGCCATATCGGGGGCGAAGCTTTCTTT
length: 12
V: TRBV4-1
D: .
J: TRBJ1-1
size: .

CDR3: CASSPPGQVNNEQFF
DNA: TGTGCCAGCAGCCCGCCGGGACAGGTGAACAATGAGCAGTTCTTC
length: 15
V: TRBV9
D: TRBD1
J: TRBJ2-1
size: .

CDR3: CASSIGDAFSGGYTF
DNA: TGTGCCAGTAGTATAGGCGACGCATTTTCTGGTGGCTACACCTTC
length: 15
V: TRBV19
D: .
J: TRBJ1-2
size: .

CDR3: CASSPFSTEQFF
DNA: TGTGCCAGCAGCCCATTTAGCACTGAGCAGTTCTTC
length: 12
V: TRBV5-8
D: .
J: TRBJ2-1
size: .

CDR3: CASSVGEIPGELFF
DNA: TGTGCCAGCAGCGTAGGTGAGATCCCCGGGGAGCTGTTTTTT
length: 14
V: TRBV9
D: .
J: TRBJ2-2
size: .

CDR3: CASSPPTDEKLFF
DNA: TGTGCCAGCAGCCCGCCGACAGATGAAAAACTGTTTTTT
length: 13
V: TRBV5-5
D: .
J: TRBJ1-4
size: .

CDR3: CASSSTSGSSYNEQFF
DNA: TGTGCCAGCAGCTCTACTAGCGGGTCATCCTACAATGAGCAGTTCTTC
length: 16
V: TRBV7-2
D: TRBD2
J: TRBJ2-1
size: .